This is a list of T cell receptor beta chains from one sample in a study of T cells expressing NK-cell markers. Reprocessing the 5' RACE reads, TCRdb reports a single entry for every CDR3 protein and omits DNA. In total, the table holds about 150,000 distinct CDR3 sequences. Sequenced: blood T cells: a sorted CD56 or NKG2C T cell subset, CD4+ or CD8+ T cells, or bulk PBMC T cells (not recorded which). Receptors originate from a woman aged 45-59 years in good health. Both conserved end residues are part of each CDR3. Each record gives: CDR3 protein, J gene, V gene, CDR3 length.

CASGGSTGGLATEAFF TRBJ1-1 TRBV2 16
CATSDLSTGVETQYF TRBJ2-5 TRBV24-1 15
CASSDVGGRTGNEQFF TRBJ2-1 TRBV7-3 16
CASSFRDPLGGYTF TRBJ1-2 TRBV6-5 14
CSARDRQLAGTDTQYF TRBJ2-3 TRBV20-1 16
CASSQAPVEGNNEQFF TRBJ2-1 TRBV4-1 16
CASSLLASGTQETQYF TRBJ2-5 TRBV11-2 16
CSTRSPNNEQFF TRBJ2-1 TRBV29-1 12
CASSALRPQETQYF TRBJ2-5 TRBV25-1 14
CASSTRLAGGPGTDTQYF TRBJ2-3 TRBV4-2 18
CSARGGGRLKGETQYF TRBJ2-5 TRBV20-1 16
CASGLGGSYEQYF TRBJ2-7 TRBV13 13
CAIRDGGGYNEQFF TRBJ2-1 TRBV10-3 14
CASSPHTGELFF TRBJ2-2 TRBV3-1 12
CASSALRTDTQYF TRBJ2-3 TRBV9 13
CASRPGTANTGELFF TRBJ2-2 TRBV11-3 15
CSQQEGDNEQFF TRBJ2-1 TRBV20-1 12
CSAEQENSYNEQFF TRBJ2-1 TRBV20-1 14
CASSPRTGGAWGEAFF TRBJ1-1 TRBV19 16
CASSFRRLGDGEQFF TRBJ2-1 TRBV7-8 15
CASSLGPGAGSNEQFF TRBJ2-1 TRBV5-1 16
CSVEDTVLSYGYTF TRBJ1-2 TRBV29-1 14
CASSLYPGDETQYF TRBJ2-5 TRBV5-5 14
CASSHRDSSYEQYF TRBJ2-7 TRBV5-4 14
CASRPDRGKETQYF TRBJ2-5 TRBV7-9 14
CASKTGATGELFF TRBJ2-2 TRBV5-1 13
CASSLYLPHEQFF TRBJ2-1 TRBV12-3/TRBV12-4 13
CATSDLKGAPGELFF TRBJ2-2 TRBV24-1 15
CASSYNGGGYEQYF TRBJ2-7 TRBV11-2 14
CAIRGGGSSYEQYF TRBJ2-7 TRBV10-3 14
CATSDSGTHEQYF TRBJ2-7 TRBV24-1 13
CASSQAGSEQFF TRBJ2-1 TRBV3-1 12
CASSTRDGVRDGANVLTF TRBJ2-6 TRBV27 18
CASSSPGTQETQYF TRBJ2-5 TRBV12-3/TRBV12-4 14
CASSYALAGGGSSYNEQFF TRBJ2-1 TRBV6-5 19
CASSFSMWGNEQFF TRBJ2-1 TRBV7-8 14
CSARSGLAGGRSYNEQFF TRBJ2-1 TRBV20-1 18
CSVDQRGASYNEQFF TRBJ2-1 TRBV29-1 15
CATTDRGPYEQYF TRBJ2-7 TRBV7-9 13
CASSGGLAGVYNEQFF TRBJ2-1 TRBV9 16
CASSVENAEETQYF TRBJ2-5 TRBV7-9 14
CASSAEGWTEAFF TRBJ1-1 TRBV9 13
CASSPRLAGSQETQYF TRBJ2-5 TRBV5-1 16
CASSSAPYNEQFF TRBJ2-1 TRBV6-4 13
CASIEERGAYNEQFF TRBJ2-1 TRBV6-6 15
CASSPPMGPSEQYF TRBJ2-7 TRBV4-1 14
CSARWGRETQYF TRBJ2-5 TRBV20-1 12
CASSPAGFHGTDTQYF TRBJ2-3 TRBV27 16
CSARGESYGYTF TRBJ1-2 TRBV20-1 12
CASSLMTGDVSEAFF TRBJ1-1 TRBV11-3 15
CASSISSSGAYNEQFF TRBJ2-1 TRBV11-2 16
CASSEPGTTHTGELFF TRBJ2-2 TRBV7-2 16
CASRPNEGTTDTQYF TRBJ2-3 TRBV4-2 15
CASSLLAGGNEQYF TRBJ2-7 TRBV11-2 14
CASTLAGGGYEQYF TRBJ2-7 TRBV28 14
CASSYWGEKLFF TRBJ1-4 TRBV7-9 12
CASSLFAGSIAGGTGELFF TRBJ2-2 TRBV7-2 19
CSARLTRGNTEAFF TRBJ1-1 TRBV20-1 14
CASSPPTPGPGQINNEQFF TRBJ2-1 TRBV5-5 19
CSARPRGDTGELFF TRBJ2-2 TRBV20-1 14